The 5 T cell receptor beta chains below all came from one sample that was sequenced in a study of cytomegalovirus exposure and HLA in healthy donors. 60 Vbeta and 13 Jbeta primers were used in PCR. Profiling relied on immunoSEQ multiplex PCR, and the TCRdb table lists in-frame clones only, not all of them. The data show some 200,000 clones, roughly 88% seen once. The material sequenced was PBMCs. Source of these receptors: a boy aged 2 to 9 in good health and CMV-seronegative.

DNA of the CDR3: TGTGCCAGCAGTCTCGGACAGGGATATCGCTATGGCTACACCTTC. Protein sequence: CASSLGQGYRYGYTF. The rearrangement joins TRBV6-5 to TRBJ1-2; 8 nucleotides agree with TRBD1. There are 15 residues in the CDR3. J gave up 4 bases and V 5 bases, and 9 bases lay outside the gene matches. The V gene's germline CDR1 is MNHEY and CDR2 SVGAGI.

The chain combines TRBV30 with TRBJ1-2; 11 bases line up with TRBD1. The CDR3 is 18 amino acids. Per germline, CDR1 GTSNPN and CDR2 SVGIG (reference sequence). V was clipped by 4 bases and J by 4 bases; unmatched bases: 17. The chain's CDR3 is CAWTRPPGQGVVSYGYTF. The CDR3 DNA reads as TGTGCCTGGACAAGACCGCCGGGACAGGGGGTGGTTAGCTATGGCTACACCTTC.

This sequence joins TRBV5-6 and TRBJ1-2; D gene uncertain. Looked up from germline, CDR1 is SGHDT and CDR2 is YYEEEE. Trimming left V 5 bases short and J 4 bases short, with 15 bases between. The CDR3 has 14 amino acids. CDR3 coding DNA: TGTGCCAGCAGTCCACCCAGCGGGCGCTATGGCTACACCTTC. As protein: CASSPPSGRYGYTF.

The rearrangement links TRBV10-1 to TRBJ2-2; D gene ambiguous. V was cut by 3 bases and J by 5 bases, with 10 bases left in between. The CDR3 length is 14 residues. The germline CDR1 and CDR2 sequences are WNHNN and SYGVQD (reference sequence). The CDR3 reads CASSESPNTGELFF. The CDR3 DNA reads TGCGCCAGCAGTGAAAGCCCTAATACCGGGGAGCTGTTTTTT.

This clone was seen once. A read error may account for a junction end that differs from germline. The rearrangement joins TRBV7-9 to TRBJ1-1, with TRBD1 as a possible D gene (5 bases). CDR1 is SEHNR, CDR2 FQNEAQ, per germline (reference sequence). This CDR3 region has 14 residues. The CDR3 DNA is TGTGCCAGCAGCTTAGGCGGGACGGCTGGGGATTTTCTCTTT. This gives the protein CASSLGGTAGDFLF.